This entry lists 31 T cell receptor beta chains sequenced from one sample in a study of T cell responses to AZD1222 COVID-19 vaccine. Only in-frame clones appear in the TCRdb table, and some are missing; sequencing was by immunoSEQ multiplex PCR. Counted here are more than 150,000 clones, roughly 91% occurring once; the ten biggest clones make up roughly a quarter. Sequences were derived from peripheral blood, sampled 28 days after the second AZD1222 dose. The receptors originated from an adult who received the AZD1222 COVID-19 vaccine.

The chain combines TRBV9 with TRBJ1-6; D remains unclear. The CDR3 is 13 residues long. Germline V gene lookup returns CDR1 SGDLS and CDR2 YYNGEE. V shed 3 bases and J shed 7 bases, with 8 bases lying between them. CDR3 DNA sequence: TGTGCCAGCAGCGGGGGAGAAAATTCACCCCTCCACTTT. Amino acid sequence: CASSGGENSPLHF.

This clone was seen once. The chain carries TRBV27 and TRBJ2-3; 9 bases fit TRBD2. Unmatched junction bases numbered 2, after V lost 5 bases and J lost 2 bases. Per the germline V gene, CDR1 is MNHEY and CDR2 is SMNVEV (reference sequence). The CDR3 spans 14 residues. The CDR3 coding sequence is TGTGCCAGCAGTCTAGCGGGGCTCACAGATACGCAGTATTTT. Encoded protein: CASSLAGLTDTQYF.

The chain couples TRBV5-4 to TRBJ1-3; D not certain. The germline gives CDR1 SGHNT, CDR2 YYREEE (reference sequence). The V end was cut by 0 bases, the J end by 3 bases, with 10 bases between. This CDR3 contains 15 residues. The CDR3 loop is CASSLEFAGGNTIYF. CDR3 nucleotides: TGTGCCAGCAGCTTGGAATTTGCGGGTGGAAACACCATATATTTT.

Concerning this clone itself: The junction does not match germline at one end; this may be a read error. V and J are TRBV10-3 and TRBJ2-1; possibly TRBD1 or TRBD2 for D (7 bases each). Germline CDR1 and CDR2: ENHRY and SYGVKD. The CDR3 has 12 amino acids. The CDR3 coding sequence is TGTGCCCTCAGGGGGGGGGACAATGAGCAGTTCTTC. It yields the protein CALRGGDNEQFF.

The chain combines TRBV6-5 with TRBJ1-4; 8 bases match TRBD1. Germline-derived CDR1 and CDR2 are MNHEY and SVGAGI. J lost 2 bases, V lost 6 bases, and 5 bases had no gene match. This CDR3 has 15 residues. The CDR3 DNA is TGTGCCAGCAGAGCGACAGGGGCTACTAATGAAAAACTGTTTTTT. Translated: CASRATGATNEKLFF.

J is TRBJ1-1 and V is TRBV21-1. TRBV21-1 is reported as a pseudogene. This CDR3 has 16 amino acids. The DNA for the CDR3 is TGTGCCAGCAGCAATTCGGGGGGATTAGCGAAAACTGAAGCTTTCTTT. It codes for CASSNSGGLAKTEAFF.

This chain connects TRBV27 to TRBJ2-7; TRBD1 aligns across 9 bases. CDR3 length: 17 amino acids. Losses at the gene ends were 2 bases for V and 4 bases for J; bases not matched to a gene: 12. Germline CDR1 MNHEY, CDR2 SMNVEV (reference sequence). DNA of the CDR3: TGTGCCAGCAGTTTAACGGCGCGCTTGGACAGGGGTTACGAGCAGTACTTC. Residues: CASSLTARLDRGYEQYF.

This chain uses TRBV28 with TRBJ2-7; D may be TRBD2 (6 bases). V lost 4 bases and J 2 bases, leaving 15 bases between the germline ends. Germline CDR1 and CDR2: MDHEN and SYDVKM. The CDR3 length is 15 residues. The CDR3 DNA reads TGTGCCAGCAGTTATCCCGGGAGTGTCGCCTACGAGCAGTACTTC. Translation gives CASSYPGSVAYEQYF.

The V and J genes are TRBV19 and TRBJ2-1; the match to TRBD1 covers 10 bases. The CDR3 has 15 amino acids. V was pared by 4 bases and J by 12 bases, with 12 bases of the junction left unmatched. The V gene's germline CDR1 is LNHDA and CDR2 SQIVND (reference sequence). CDR3 sequence: CASSTARDRGLGQFF. CDR3 bases: TGTGCCAGTAGTACAGCCCGGGACAGGGGATTGGGGCAGTTCTTC.

The chain recombines TRBV27 with TRBJ2-4; D possibly corresponds to TRBD2 (7 bases). Looked up from germline, CDR1 is MNHEY and CDR2 is SMNVEV (reference sequence). Between the trimmed V and J ends, which lost 6 bases and 8 bases, there was a span of 20 bases. This CDR3 contains 15 residues. The CDR3 reads CASRGGQGRSDIQYF. In DNA form, the CDR3 reads TGTGCCAGCAGGGGGGGGCAGGGCCGTTCGGACATTCAGTACTTC.

The chain combines TRBV28 with TRBJ2-1; D is possibly TRBD1 or TRBD2 (6 bases each). Trimming removed 10 bases at V and 15 bases at J, with 25 bases between. Germline assignment: CDR1 MDHEN and CDR2 SYDVKM. The CDR3 totals 13 residues. The CDR3 coding sequence is TGTGCCACCATCGGGGGCCGGGACGGGTGGCGGTTCTTC. Translating it yields CATIGGRDGWRFF. The full variable domain, rest sourced from reference TRBV28 and TRBJ2-1, is DVKVTQSSRYLVKRTGEKVFLECVQDMDHENMFWYRQDPGLGLRLIYFSYDVKMKEKGDIPEGYSVSREKKERFSLILESASTNQTSMYLCATIGGRDGWRFFGPGTRLTVL.

This sequence joins TRBV18 and TRBJ2-7; TRBD1 aligns across 7 bases. The CDR3 is made up of 15 amino acids. The V and J ends lost 2 bases and 1 base, in that order; junction bases with no gene match: 5. Germline values: CDR1 KGHSH, CDR2 LQKENI. CDR3 amino acids: CASSPGTGASYEQYF. The DNA for the CDR3 is TGTGCCAGCTCACCAGGTACAGGGGCTTCCTACGAGCAGTACTTC. The full variable domain, in which reference TRBV18 and TRBJ2-7 provide the parts outside the CDR3, is NAGVMQNPRHLVRRRGQEARLRCSPMKGHSHVYWYRQLPEEGLKFMVYLQKENIIDESGMPKERFSAEFPKEGPSILRIQQVVRGDSAAYFCASSPGTGASYEQYFGPGTRLTVT.

This sequence joins TRBV6-2 or TRBV6-3 and TRBJ2-3; 9 bases agree with TRBD2. The CDR3 sequence is 16 residues long. V was clipped by 6 bases and J by 0 bases; unmatched bases: 7. CDR1 MNHEY and CDR2 SVGEGT come from the germline V gene. The CDR3: CASSLRLAASTDTQYF. DNA of the CDR3: TGTGCCAGCAGCCTAAGACTAGCGGCTAGCACAGATACGCAGTATTTT.

The CDR3 is CASSEGTSGYYTQETQYF. The CDR3 DNA reads as TGCGCCAGCAGTGAGGGGACTAGCGGGTATTATACTCAAGAGACCCAGTACTTC. The chain recombines TRBV10-1 with TRBJ2-5; 12 bases agree with TRBD2. With V trimmed by 2 bases and J by 2 bases, 9 bases remained unmatched. From germline, CDR1 is WNHNN and CDR2 SYGVQD (reference sequence). This CDR3 comprises 18 residues.

Only a few counts were recorded for this clone. V is TRBV6-5 and J is TRBJ2-7, with TRBD2 identical over 8 bases. Germline V gene sequence: CDR1 MNHEY, CDR2 SVGAGI. The trim removed 4 bases at V and 3 bases at J, leaving 8 bases unmatched. This CDR3 comprises 15 residues. CDR3 residues: CASSFTSGVNYEQYF. CDR3 in DNA: TGTGCCAGCAGTTTTACTAGCGGAGTGAACTACGAGCAGTACTTC.

This clone was found once. The chain is built from TRBV14 and TRBJ2-7, with D uncertain. This CDR3 is built from 12 residues. The germline V and J ends were trimmed by 2 bases and 4 bases, with 6 bases remaining between them. CDR1 is SGHDN, CDR2 FVKESK, per germline. CDR3 region: CASSQFVYEQYF. For the CDR3, the DNA is TGTGCCAGCAGCCAATTTGTATACGAGCAGTACTTC.

The genes are TRBV10-2 and TRBJ2-1; D may be TRBD2 (5 bases). Germline CDR1 and CDR2: WSHSY and SAAADI. V was trimmed by 8 bases and J by 9 bases, leaving 11 bases between them. This CDR3 is 11 amino acids long. CDR3 residues: CASHLRGEQFF. As DNA, the CDR3 is TGCGCCAGCCACCTCCGGGGTGAGCAGTTCTTC.

The CDR3 DNA reads as TGCGCCAGCAGCCTTACAGGGGGTGAGACCCAGTACTTC. Its protein is CASSLTGGETQYF. V and J are TRBV4-3 and TRBJ2-5, with 8 bases matching TRBD1. The junction had 3 bases not matched to a gene; V was cut back by 4 bases and J by 5 bases. The CDR3 has 13 amino acids. CDR1 and CDR2 (germline): LGHNA, YSLEER.

The chain couples TRBV10-2 to TRBJ2-7; 9 bases agree with TRBD2. Trimming cost V 7 bases and J 7 bases; bases outside gene matches: 8. Germline CDR1 WSHSY, CDR2 SAAADI. The CDR3 loop spans 13 amino acids. CDR3 DNA: TGCGCCAGCACCTTAGCGGGAGCGGGAGAGCAGTACTTC. Translating gives CASTLAGAGEQYF.

This clone was seen a single time. V usage is TRBV7-9 and J usage is TRBJ2-5, with unresolved D. The CDR3 totals 11 residues. Germline-derived CDR1 and CDR2 are SEHNR and FQNEAQ (reference sequence). The V and J ends lost 5 bases and 5 bases respectively, with 6 bases between them. The CDR3 spells CASSPRETQYF. The CDR3 region has the DNA TGTGCCAGCAGCCCCCGGGAGACCCAGTACTTC.

This clone showed up just once. This chain connects TRBV27 to TRBJ2-7; 7 bases map to TRBD2. The CDR3 extends over 16 amino acids. V lost 1 base, J lost 7 bases, and 13 bases stayed unmatched. CDR1 is MNHEY, CDR2 SMNVEV, per germline (reference sequence). The CDR3 loop reads CASSLYTGGTEREQYF. Here the CDR3 DNA reads TGTGCCAGCAGTTTATATACCGGGGGGACGGAAAGGGAGCAGTACTTC.

V usage is TRBV13 and J usage is TRBJ2-1; 7 positions agree with TRBD2. Germline V lookup: CDR1 PRHDT, CDR2 FYEKMQ (reference sequence). The junction had 5 bases not matched to a gene; V was cut back by 8 bases and J by 1 base. The length of the CDR3 is 14 residues. The CDR3 region has the DNA TGTGCCAGCGGCGGGAGCATGTCCTACAATGAGCAGTTCTTC. Protein sequence: CASGGSMSYNEQFF.

The gene calls are TRBV19 and TRBJ2-2; D ambiguous. There are 12 residues in the CDR3. The V end was cut by 1 base, the J end by 7 bases, with 4 bases between. The germline V gene has CDR1 LNHDA and CDR2 SQIVND (reference sequence). Here the CDR3 reads CASSIGYGELFF. The CDR3 DNA sequence: TGTGCCAGTAGTATAGGGTACGGGGAGCTGTTTTTT.

The rearrangement links TRBV5-1 to TRBJ2-3; D uncertain. V dropped 5 bases and J dropped 4 bases, with 8 bases sitting between them. Germline values: CDR1 SGHRS, CDR2 YFSETQ. CDR3 length equals 12 residues. The chain's CDR3 is CASRLNPDTQYF. CDR3 nucleotides: TGCGCCAGCAGGCTGAACCCAGATACGCAGTATTTT.

This clone has more than one count but fewer than ten. The rearrangement uses TRBV24-1 and TRBJ2-7; no firm D call. The CDR3 consists of 14 residues. Trimming cost V 4 bases and J 1 base, with 10 bases left between them. From germline, CDR1 is KGHDR and CDR2 SFDVKD. CDR3 sequence reads: CATSDHGQSYEQYF. In DNA, the CDR3 is TGTGCCACCAGTGACCATGGGCAGTCCTACGAGCAGTACTTC.

The CDR3 nucleotides read TGTGCCAGCAGACTAATCCAGGGTCGGGAGCAGTACTTC. Protein: CASRLIQGREQYF. This chain uses TRBV7-8 with TRBJ2-7; TRBD1 might be the D (5 bases). The CDR3 is 13 amino acids. The germline gives CDR1 SGHVS, CDR2 FQNEAQ. The V gene lost 6 bases and the J gene lost 7 bases, with 16 bases spanning the gap.

V and J are TRBV28 and TRBJ2-2; TRBD1 aligns across 7 bases. Germline CDR1 and CDR2: MDHEN and SYDVKM. The CDR3 extends over 14 amino acids. The ends lost 10 bases at V and 5 bases at J; junction bases unmatched: 10. The CDR3: CATHRGRRTGELFF. In DNA, the CDR3 is TGTGCCACCCACAGGGGCCGGCGGACCGGGGAGCTGTTTTTT.

The chain has TRBV30 and TRBJ1-2; 9 bases are a match to TRBD1. V lost 2 bases to trimming and J lost 8 bases; unmatched junction nucleotides: 9. This CDR3 has 14 amino acids. Germline V gene data show CDR1 as GTSNPN and CDR2 as SVGIG (reference sequence). In nucleotides, the CDR3 is TGTGCCTGGAGTCCCAAACAGGGGGCGGGCGGCTACACCTTC. Translating it yields CAWSPKQGAGGYTF.

The gene calls are TRBV9 and TRBJ1-2; weak D call: TRBD1 (5 bases). From germline, CDR1 is SGDLS and CDR2 YYNGEE. CDR3 length: 13 amino acids. V was trimmed by 3 bases and J by 5 bases, leaving 11 bases between them. For the CDR3, the DNA is TGTGCCAGCAGCGCTGGGGGATTTTATGGCTACACCTTC. Translation: CASSAGGFYGYTF.

This chain connects TRBV2 to TRBJ1-5; 7 bases line up with TRBD1. There are 15 residues in the CDR3. Trimming cost V 5 bases and J 3 bases; bases outside gene matches: 7. Germline V CDR1 and CDR2: SNHLY, FYNNEI. In DNA, the CDR3 is TGTGCCAGCAGTTGGGGACAGAGTTCCAATCAGCCCCAGCATTTT. It is translated as CASSWGQSSNQPQHF.

The gene calls are TRBV4-1 and TRBJ1-2, with D uncertain. The V gene lost 0 bases and the J gene lost 8 bases, with 13 bases spanning the gap. Germline V gives CDR1 MGHRA, CDR2 YSYEKL. The CDR3 consists of 14 residues. The CDR3 sequence is CASSQEDRTEGYTF. DNA of the CDR3: TGCGCCAGCAGCCAAGAGGACCGAACGGAGGGCTACACCTTC.